This TCR beta chain emerged from a study of identifying expanded T cells in peripheral blood. General study points: Differentially abundant clones: 1 to 1.5 between replicates, about 15 at around 14 days, less than 20 at four.

Worth noting for this clone: No antigen is known for it.

The CDR3 is 14 residues long. V lost 3 bases to trimming and J lost 6 bases; unmatched junction nucleotides: 6. CDR1 and CDR2 (germline): MNHEY, SMNVEV (reference sequence). Using immunoSEQ multiplex PCR, the repertoire was profiled, and TCRdb retains in-frame clones only, with some absent. Of about 85,000 clones in the sample, about 88% were seen once. The sample taken for sequencing was blood. The sequence was collected from a person between 18 and 75 years old in good health. The chain links TRBV27 to TRBJ1-1; 8 bases map to TRBD1. This CDR3 is CASSLGRGQAEAFF. CDR3 coding DNA: TGTGCCAGCAGTTTGGGCAGGGGGCAAGCTGAAGCTTTCTTT.